This entry concerns a single T cell receptor (beta chain). Antigen: not known. With 60 Vbeta and 13 Jbeta primers, the PCR was carried out. Sequencing used immunoSEQ multiplex PCR; TCRdb keeps in-frame clones, though not all of them. This table has 100,000 to 150,000 clones, roughly 79% appearing once. The sample belongs to a study of cytomegalovirus exposure and HLA in healthy donors. Study-wide results and caveats: Differences between HLA loci emerged in a later analysis of TCR association rates, with DRB1 most and HLA-C fewest. Owing to their indistinguishability, certain V segments, notably TRBV6-2 and TRBV6-3, were excluded.

When sampled, the donors appeared nominally healthy, though they likely had unrecorded immune exposures. The germline V gene has CDR1 MDHEN and CDR2 SYDVKM. The CDR3 has 13 amino acids. With 7 bases clipped from V and 4 bases from J, the junction kept 7 bases outside the gene matches. The TCR was taken from a woman in her thirties or forties in good health and CMV-seronegative. The sequencing sample was made of PBMCs. The chain is built from TRBV28 and TRBJ2-7; TRBD1 matches 7 bases. The CDR3 DNA reads as TGTGCCAGCACCCCGGGACAGAATTACGAGCAGTACTTC. Its translation is CASTPGQNYEQYF.